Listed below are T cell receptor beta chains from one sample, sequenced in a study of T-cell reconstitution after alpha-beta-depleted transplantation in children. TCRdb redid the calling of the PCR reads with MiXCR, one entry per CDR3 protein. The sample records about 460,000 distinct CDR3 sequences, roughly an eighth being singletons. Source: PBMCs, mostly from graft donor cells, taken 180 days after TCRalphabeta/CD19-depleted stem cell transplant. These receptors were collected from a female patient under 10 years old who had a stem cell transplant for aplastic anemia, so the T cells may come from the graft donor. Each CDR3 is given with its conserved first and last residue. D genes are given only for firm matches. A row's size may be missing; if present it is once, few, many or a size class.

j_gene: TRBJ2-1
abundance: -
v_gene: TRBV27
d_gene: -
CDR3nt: TGTGCCAGCAGTTGGCCAGGGGCCTACAATGAGCAGTTCTTC
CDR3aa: CASSWPGAYNEQFF

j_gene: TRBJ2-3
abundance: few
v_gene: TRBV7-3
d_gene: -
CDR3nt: TGTGCCAGCAGCTTAACGGGGGGATGGTCAGATACGCAGTATTTT
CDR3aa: CASSLTGGWSDTQYF

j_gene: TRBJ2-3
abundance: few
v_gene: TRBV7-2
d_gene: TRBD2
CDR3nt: TGTGCCAGCAGAACTTCGAGAGGGACTAGCGTACATACGCAGTATTTT
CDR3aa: CASRTSRGTSVHTQYF

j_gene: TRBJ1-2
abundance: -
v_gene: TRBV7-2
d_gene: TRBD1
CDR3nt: TGTGCCACTTTGACAGGGGCAGCTAACTATGGCTACACCTTC
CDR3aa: CATLTGAANYGYTF

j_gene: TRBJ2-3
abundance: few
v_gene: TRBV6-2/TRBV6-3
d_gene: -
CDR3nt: TGTGCCAGCAGTTACTCGAGGCGGCTCATGGGTACGCAGTATTTT
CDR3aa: CASSYSRRLMGTQYF

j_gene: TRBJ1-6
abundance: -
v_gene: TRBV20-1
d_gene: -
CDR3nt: TGCAGTGCTAGATGGGTAGGATCACCCCTCCACTTT
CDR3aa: CSARWVGSPLHF

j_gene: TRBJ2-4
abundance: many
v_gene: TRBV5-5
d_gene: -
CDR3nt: TGTGCCAGCAGCGCAGGGAACATTCAGTACTTC
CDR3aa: CASSAGNIQYF

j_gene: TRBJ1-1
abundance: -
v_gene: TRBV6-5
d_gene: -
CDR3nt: TGTGCCAGCAGTTCCCAGTGGGCCCTTGAAGCTTTCTTT
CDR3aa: CASSSQWALEAFF

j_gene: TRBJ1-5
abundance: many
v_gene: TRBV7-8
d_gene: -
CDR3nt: TGTGCCAGCAGCCCTTCAAGCAATCAGCCCCAGCATTTT
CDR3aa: CASSPSSNQPQHF

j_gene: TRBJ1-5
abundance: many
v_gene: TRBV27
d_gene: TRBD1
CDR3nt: TGTGCCAGCAGTCGAGGCTGGACAGGGCTTACGGAGGGCAATCAGCCCCAGCATTTT
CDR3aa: CASSRGWTGLTEGNQPQHF

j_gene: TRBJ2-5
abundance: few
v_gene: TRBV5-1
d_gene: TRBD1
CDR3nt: TGCGCCAGCAGCTTGTGGGACAGAGCACTCCAAGAGACCCAGTACTTC
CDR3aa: CASSLWDRALQETQYF

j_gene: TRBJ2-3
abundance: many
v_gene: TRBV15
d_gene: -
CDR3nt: TGTGCCACCAGTTGGGCGGGCGCAGATACGCAGTATTTT
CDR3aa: CATSWAGADTQYF

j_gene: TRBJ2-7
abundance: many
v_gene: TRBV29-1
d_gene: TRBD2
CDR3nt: TGCAGCGTTGAAGATGGGGTAGCGGGAGCCTACGAGCAGTACTTC
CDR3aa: CSVEDGVAGAYEQYF

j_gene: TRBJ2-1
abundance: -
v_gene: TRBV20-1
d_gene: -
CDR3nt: TGCAGTGCTAGGGGGGGTATACTAGGACAGAACTCTTACCCCTACAATGAGCAGTTCTTC
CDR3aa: CSARGGILGQNSYPYNEQFF

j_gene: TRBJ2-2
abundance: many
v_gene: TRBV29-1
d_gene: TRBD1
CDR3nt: TGCAGCGTTGATGTAGGGGGCTTCACCGGGGAGCTGTTTTTT
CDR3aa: CSVDVGGFTGELFF

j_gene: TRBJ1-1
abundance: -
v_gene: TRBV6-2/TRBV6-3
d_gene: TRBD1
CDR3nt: TGTGCCAGCAGTTACCCCCGACAGGGTGGAGCGACTGAAGCTTTCTTT
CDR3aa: CASSYPRQGGATEAFF

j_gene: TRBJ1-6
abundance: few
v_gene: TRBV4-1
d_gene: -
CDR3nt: TGCGCCAGCAGCCAAGATGGGGCGGGGAGCCGATCACCCCTCCACTTT
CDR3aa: CASSQDGAGSRSPLHF

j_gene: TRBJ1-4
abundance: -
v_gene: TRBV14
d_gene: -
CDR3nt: TGTGCCAGCAGCCCTAAGGGGTTGCCTAATGAAAAACTGTTTTTT
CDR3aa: CASSPKGLPNEKLFF

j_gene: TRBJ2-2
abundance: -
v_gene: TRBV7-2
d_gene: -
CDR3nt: TGTGCCAGCAGGGTAGGGGCAAGCGTGAACACCGGGGAGCTGTTTTTT
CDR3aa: CASRVGASVNTGELFF

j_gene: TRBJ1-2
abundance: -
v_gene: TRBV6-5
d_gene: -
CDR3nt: TGTGCCAGCAGCGCCGGCCTCGGGGGCTACACCTTC
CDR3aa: CASSAGLGGYTF

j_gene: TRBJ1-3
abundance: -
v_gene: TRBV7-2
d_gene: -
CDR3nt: TGTGCCAGCAGCTTTTCCCCGAACACCATATATTTT
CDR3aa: CASSFSPNTIYF

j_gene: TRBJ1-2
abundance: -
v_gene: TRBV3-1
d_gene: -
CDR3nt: TGTGCCAGCAGCCAGGTGTGGGGTTTTGGAGACTATGGCTACACCTTC
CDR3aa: CASSQVWGFGDYGYTF

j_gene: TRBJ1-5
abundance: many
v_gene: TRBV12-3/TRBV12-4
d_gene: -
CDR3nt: TGTGCCAGCAGTTGGGTACCGGGACGGAATAGCAATCAGCCCCAGCATTTT
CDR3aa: CASSWVPGRNSNQPQHF

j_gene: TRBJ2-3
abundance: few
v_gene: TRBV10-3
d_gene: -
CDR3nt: TGTGCCATCCGAGGCGGTGGGACTAGCACAGATACGCAGTATTTT
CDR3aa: CAIRGGGTSTDTQYF

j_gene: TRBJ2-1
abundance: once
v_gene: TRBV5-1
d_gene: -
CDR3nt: TGCGCCAGCAGCTTGCCGAGTAGCGAATTTACCTACAATGACCAGTTCTTC
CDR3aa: CASSLPSSEFTYNDQFF

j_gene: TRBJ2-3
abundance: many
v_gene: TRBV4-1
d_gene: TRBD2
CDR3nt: TGCGCCAGCAGCCAAGATGTAGGACTAGCGGGAGTAGGCACAGATACGCAGTATTTT
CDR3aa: CASSQDVGLAGVGTDTQYF

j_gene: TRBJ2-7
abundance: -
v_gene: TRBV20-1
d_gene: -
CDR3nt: TGCAGTGCTAGTCTGGACACTTCCTACGAGCAGTACTTC
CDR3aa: CSASLDTSYEQYF

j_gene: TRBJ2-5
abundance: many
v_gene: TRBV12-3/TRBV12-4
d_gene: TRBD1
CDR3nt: TGTGCCAGCAGTCCCGGACAGGGATATGTACAAGAGACCCAGTACTTC
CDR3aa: CASSPGQGYVQETQYF

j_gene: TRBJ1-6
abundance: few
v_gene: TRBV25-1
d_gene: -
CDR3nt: TGTGCCAGCAGCTTCACAGGCTGGGGATCACCCCTCCACTTT
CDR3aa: CASSFTGWGSPLHF

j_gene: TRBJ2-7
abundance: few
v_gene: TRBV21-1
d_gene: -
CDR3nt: TGTGCCAGCAGCAAAGCAGCTGGCAGGGAATCGGGAGAGCAGTACTTC
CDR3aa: CASSKAAGRESGEQYF

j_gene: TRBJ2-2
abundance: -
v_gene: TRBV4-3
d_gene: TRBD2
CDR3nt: TGCGCCAGCAGCCACCGAAGGCCCCTAGCGGGAGGGCCCACCGGGGAGCTGTTTTTT
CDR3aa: CASSHRRPLAGGPTGELFF

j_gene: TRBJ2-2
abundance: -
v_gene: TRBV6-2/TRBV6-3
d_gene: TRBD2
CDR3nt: TGTGCCAGCAGTTACTCCCGGGAGACTAGCGGGAGTCTTACCGGGGAGCTGTTTTTT
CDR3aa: CASSYSRETSGSLTGELFF

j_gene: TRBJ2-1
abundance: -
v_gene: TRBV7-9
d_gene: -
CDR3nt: TGTGCCAGCAGCTTAGAGACAGTAGCCTACAATGAGCAGTTCTTC
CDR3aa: CASSLETVAYNEQFF

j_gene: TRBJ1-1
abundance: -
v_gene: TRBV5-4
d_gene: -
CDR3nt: TGTGCCAGCAGCCGGGTAGGGACACAACCTGAAGCTTTCTTT
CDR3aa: CASSRVGTQPEAFF

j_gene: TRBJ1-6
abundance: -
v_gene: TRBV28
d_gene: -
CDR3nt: TGTGCCAGCACTACCGGGCCGGGGAATTCACCCCTCCACTTT
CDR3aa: CASTTGPGNSPLHF